The rows below give T cell receptor beta chains drawn from one sample of a study of blood T cell repertoires in COVID-19. The protocol was immunoSEQ multiplex PCR, while the TCRdb copy is restricted to in-frame clones and leaves out a portion. The sample lists around 84,000 clones; 60% to 80% were seen once. The sample taken for sequencing was peripheral blood. These TCRs come from a man between 60 and 75 years old with COVID-19, enrolled during active disease. The CDR3 runs from the conserved cysteine through the conserved F or W.

J | V | CDR3
TRBJ2-5 | TRBV19 | CASSIDIAGAQETQYF
TRBJ2-1 | TRBV6-5 | CASGGTGVFNEQFF
TRBJ2-2 | TRBV5-6 | CASSYLDRRRDTGELFF
TRBJ2-4 | TRBV7-2 | CASSLVAWTKNIQYF
TRBJ1-3 | TRBV7-9 | CASLVSGDFRNTIYF
TRBJ1-1 | TRBV18 | CASSSAGVNTEAFF
TRBJ2-7 | TRBV27 | CASSSRQGREQYF
TRBJ1-2 | TRBV5-1 | CASSGGDNTYGYTF
TRBJ2-1 | TRBV20-1 | CSALGEGEQFF
TRBJ1-3 | TRBV2 | CASSVDRSSGNTIYF
TRBJ2-1 | TRBV7-2 | CASSLGLAGPYNEQFF
TRBJ1-5 | TRBV24-1 | CATLRTVSGNQPQHF
TRBJ2-5 | TRBV6-1 | CASSEGIGTGGRQYF
TRBJ1-1 | TRBV5-1 | CASSLGQGYTEAFF
TRBJ2-1 | TRBV4-3 | CASSQGLAGDYEQFF
TRBJ1-2 | TRBV5-6 | CASSSGTGVGYTF
TRBJ2-1 | TRBV7-3 | CASSQIPGGGGLNEQFF
TRBJ2-2 | TRBV7-9 | CASIQGTGELFF
TRBJ1-3 | TRBV11-2 | CASSPAPAGGSSGNTIYF
TRBJ2-1 | TRBV9 | CASSVGPSGGANEQFF
TRBJ2-2 | TRBV5-1 | CASSLIPGAGELFF
TRBJ2-5 | TRBV7-3 | CASSLGLAEKTQYF
TRBJ2-5 | TRBV7-8 | CASSLSGTVETQYF
TRBJ2-7 | TRBV18 | CASSPPLDTYELYF
TRBJ2-3 | TRBV5-1 | CASSLEGQTQYF
TRBJ1-1 | TRBV7-9 | CASSPPGTGAREAFF
TRBJ1-3 | TRBV30 | CAWRNGGGNTIYF
TRBJ2-1 | TRBV19 | CASSRGTSGGSQGWQFF
TRBJ1-4 | TRBV1 | CTSTFETSRDREEREKLFF
TRBJ2-7 | TRBV5-4 | CASSLTVGEQYF
TRBJ2-7 | TRBV2 | CASSRDRAGEQYF
TRBJ2-1 | TRBV19 | CASSPTRGGRGAYNEQFF
TRBJ2-3 | TRBV29-1 | CSASGLAGVGDTQYF
TRBJ2-1 | TRBV30 | CAWKGTAYNEQFF
TRBJ2-1 | TRBV19 | CASSMKRSSYNEQFF
TRBJ2-7 | TRBV14 | CASSSQVTYEQYF
TRBJ2-1 | TRBV3-1/TRBV3-2 | CASSQVGTSGMYNEQFF
TRBJ2-3 | TRBV4-2 | CASSQQTSGAGTDTQYF
TRBJ2-3 | TRBV10-3 | CAISGGGGTDTQYF
TRBJ2-1 | TRBV3-1/TRBV3-2 | CASSHRGLAGVGEQFF
TRBJ1-1 | TRBV7-9 | CASSYGTGRTEAFF
TRBJ2-7 | TRBV12-3/TRBV12-4 | CASSPTGVGEQYF
TRBJ2-3 | TRBV19 | CASSIPAGVADTQYF
TRBJ2-1 | TRBV14 | CASSQLPSDNEQFF
TRBJ1-6 | TRBV5-1 | CASSLVPDKGNSPLHF
TRBJ1-2 | TRBV6-5 | CAIKGGEGRGGYTF
TRBJ1-3 | TRBV5-1 | CASSLALTGSSGNTIYF
TRBJ2-1 | TRBV7-2 | CASSNQNEQFF
TRBJ2-7 | TRBV5-1 | CASSLGQGTGEQYF
TRBJ1-5 | TRBV6-5 | CASTNRGGQPQHF
TRBJ1-5 | TRBV6-5 | CASRRTGENQPQHF
TRBJ2-3 | TRBV5-1 | CASSFSLAGGTDTQYF
TRBJ1-5 | TRBV18 | CASSPGSGQPQHF
TRBJ2-3 | TRBV5-1 | CASSLEASGGDTQYF
TRBJ2-3 | TRBV3-1/TRBV3-2 | CASSQEGVRADTQYF